This passage covers 16 T cell receptor beta chains from one sample sequenced in a study of T cells after yellow fever vaccination. TCRdb processed the 5' RACE reads anew with MiXCR; each CDR3 protein has one entry. Of about 630,000 distinct CDR3 sequences in the sample, 9% to 15% were seen once. Sequenced material: PBMCs, taken on the day of the yellow fever booster vaccination. The receptors originated from a man aged 25 to 45 who received the YFV17D yellow fever vaccine.

The genes are TRBV12-3 or TRBV12-4 and TRBJ2-7, with no clear D. The ends were cut back, 5 bases at V and 6 bases at J, with 17 bases in the middle. The CDR3 consists of 14 residues. The CDR3 nucleotides are TGTGCCAGCAGTCCAAGCACGTCAAGGGCCGAGCAGTACTTC. Translating it yields CASSPSTSRAEQYF.

Ten or more counts support this clonotype. The chain links TRBV12-3 or TRBV12-4 to TRBJ2-2; tentative D call: TRBD2 (5 bases). V gave up 8 bases and J gave up 5 bases, with 12 bases separating them. The CDR3 is made up of 13 amino acids. The CDR3 bases are TGTGCCAGCGCGGAGGTCTCAACCGGGGAGCTGTTTTTT. This sequence encodes CASAEVSTGELFF.

The V call is TRBV4-2, the J call TRBJ1-2; the match to TRBD1 covers 7 bases. Germline assignment: CDR1 LGHNA and CDR2 YNFKEQ. J was trimmed by 8 bases and V by 0 bases; bases with no gene match: 3. The CDR3 runs to 13 residues. The CDR3 DNA follows: TGTGCCAGCAGCCAAGAGACAGGGAGCGGCTACACCTTC. Its protein product is CASSQETGSGYTF.

The chain uses TRBV29-1 and TRBJ2-7; D tentatively fits TRBD1 or TRBD2 (6 bases each). The CDR3 loop spans 13 amino acids. Trimming left V 7 bases short and J 0 bases short, with 13 bases between. Germline lookup yields CDR1 SQVTM and CDR2 ANQGSEA. The CDR3 sequence: CSAGGGNSYEQYF. The CDR3 nucleotides read TGCAGCGCCGGGGGCGGGAACTCCTACGAGCAGTACTTC.

This chain uses TRBV4-2 with TRBJ1-1; 10 nucleotides agree with TRBD1. Germline V CDR1 and CDR2: LGHNA, YNFKEQ. CDR3 length: 17 amino acids. After removal of 1 base from V and 0 bases from J, the junction contained 5 bases not matched to a gene. CDR3 in DNA: TGTGCCAGCAGCCAAGCGGGACAGGGGATAATGAACACTGAAGCTTTCTTT. Its protein product is CASSQAGQGIMNTEAFF.

This clonotype turned up a few times. CDR3 in amino acids: CASNRALPTDTQYF. The CDR3, as DNA: TGTGCCAGCAACAGGGCCTTACCCACAGATACGCAGTATTTT. V gene TRBV21-1 combines with J gene TRBJ2-3; the tabulated D call, TRBD2, remains unverified against the DNA. TRBV21-1 is a recognized pseudogene. There are 14 residues in the CDR3.

This clonotype was seen many times. V is TRBV7-8 and J is TRBJ2-2; 7 bases map to TRBD2. The CDR3 has 13 amino acids. CDR1 and CDR2 (germline): SGHVS, FQNEAQ. With V trimmed by 6 bases and J by 5 bases, 3 bases remained unmatched. CDR3 nucleotide sequence: TGTGCCAGCAGTCAGCGGGAAACCGGGGAGCTGTTTTTT. Translation: CASSQRETGELFF.

The genes are TRBV7-8 and TRBJ2-2; D perhaps matches TRBD1 (6 bases). Trimming took off 5 bases at V and 6 bases at J, with 19 bases between the two ends. Looked up from germline, CDR1 is SGHVS and CDR2 is FQNEAQ. The CDR3 contains 16 residues. CDR3 DNA sequence: TGTGCCAGCAGCCGCGAGGGGGTAGCGACGGCCGGGGAGCTGTTTTTT. Translated: CASSREGVATAGELFF.

This clonotype occurred a few times. This chain connects TRBV20-1 to TRBJ1-2; unclear D gene. Germline V CDR1 and CDR2: DFQATT, SNEGSKA (reference sequence). The CDR3 spans 12 residues. Trimming stripped 4 bases from V and 5 bases from J, with 11 bases between. This CDR3 reads CSATRQAYGYTF. As DNA, the CDR3 is TGCAGTGCTACCCGGCAGGCTTATGGCTACACCTTC.

This chain connects TRBV28 to TRBJ1-6, with D possibly being TRBD1 (6 bases). The CDR3 contains 15 residues. V was clipped by 3 bases and J by 8 bases, with 14 bases between them. The germline gives CDR1 MDHEN, CDR2 SYDVKM. CDR3 in amino acids: CASSFLPGVDSPLHF. For the CDR3, the DNA is TGTGCCAGCAGTTTTCTCCCAGGGGTTGATTCACCCCTCCACTTT.

DNA of the CDR3: TGCAGTGCTAGGTCTCGAGGCGGTGGCGGCCCCCGAGGAGATACGCAGTATTTT. It is translated as CSARSRGGGGPRGDTQYF. The rearrangement joins TRBV20-1 to TRBJ2-3; D remains ambiguous. Between the trimmed V and J ends, which lost 3 bases and 5 bases, there was a span of 27 bases. The CDR3 is 18 amino acids. Germline V lookup: CDR1 DFQATT, CDR2 SNEGSKA (reference sequence).

Only a few counts were recorded for this clonotype. J is TRBJ2-7 and V is TRBV19, with D possibly being TRBD1 (5 bases). The CDR3 sequence is 16 residues long. Trimming left V 6 bases short and J 4 bases short, with 22 bases between. Germline CDR1 LNHDA, CDR2 SQIVND (reference sequence). This CDR3 is CASSLLYRSHHYEQYF. CDR3 sequence (DNA): TGTGCCAGTAGCCTACTCTACAGGTCCCACCATTACGAGCAGTACTTC.

The V call is TRBV5-4, the J call TRBJ2-1; 11 bases line up with TRBD2. This CDR3 spans 16 amino acids. Trimming cost V 3 bases and J 0 bases; bases outside gene matches: 2. CDR1 SGHNT and CDR2 YYREEE come from the germline V gene (reference sequence). Here the CDR3 DNA reads TGTGCCAGCAGCTCGGGACTAGCGGTCTCCTACAATGAGCAGTTCTTC. It is translated as CASSSGLAVSYNEQFF.

This clonotype turned up a few times. The J gene is TRBJ2-7, the V gene TRBV3-1; D unclear. The CDR3 length is 15 residues. V lost 4 bases and J 0 bases, leaving 13 bases between the germline ends. Germline-derived CDR1 and CDR2 are LGHDT and YNNKEL (reference sequence). This chain's CDR3 is CASSRGWRTSYEQYF. CDR3 DNA sequence: TGTGCCAGCAGCCGAGGATGGCGAACCTCCTACGAGCAGTACTTC.

Only a few counts were recorded for this clonotype. V is TRBV5-8 and J is TRBJ1-5; the match to TRBD1 covers 7 bases. Germline values: CDR1 SGHTS, CDR2 YDEGEE. The CDR3 length is 16 residues. Trimming took 0 bases from V and 6 from J; bases not matched to a gene: 9. The CDR3, as DNA: TGTGCCAGCAGCTTGGCCTCTTACAGGGGCGCTCAGCCCCAGCATTTT. This encodes CASSLASYRGAQPQHF.

V gene TRBV30 combines with J gene TRBJ2-7; 14 bases map to TRBD2. Per the germline V gene, CDR1 is GTSNPN and CDR2 is SVGIG (reference sequence). This CDR3 comprises 15 residues. Trimming at V came to 5 bases and at J to 3 bases, leaving 6 bases not matched to a gene. CDR3 region: CAWAPTSGRVYEQYF. The CDR3 DNA follows: TGTGCCTGGGCACCGACTAGCGGGAGGGTCTACGAGCAGTACTTC. Supplemented by reference TRBV30 and TRBJ2-7, the full variable domain reads SQTIHQWPATLVQPVGSPLSLECTVEGTSNPNLYWYRQAAGRGLQLLFYSVGIGQISSEVPQNLSASRPQDRQFILSSKKLLLSDSGFYLCAWAPTSGRVYEQYFGPGTRLTVT.